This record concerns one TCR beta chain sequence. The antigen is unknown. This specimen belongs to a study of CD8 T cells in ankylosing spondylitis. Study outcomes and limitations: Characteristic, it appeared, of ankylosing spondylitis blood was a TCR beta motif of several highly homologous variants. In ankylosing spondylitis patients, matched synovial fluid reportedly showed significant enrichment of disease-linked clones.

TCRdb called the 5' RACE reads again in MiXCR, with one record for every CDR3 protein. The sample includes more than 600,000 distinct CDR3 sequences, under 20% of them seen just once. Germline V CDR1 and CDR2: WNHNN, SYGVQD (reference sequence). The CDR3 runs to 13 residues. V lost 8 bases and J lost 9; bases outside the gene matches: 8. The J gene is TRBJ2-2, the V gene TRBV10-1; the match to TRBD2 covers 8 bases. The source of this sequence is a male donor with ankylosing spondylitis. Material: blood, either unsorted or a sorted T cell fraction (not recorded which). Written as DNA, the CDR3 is TGCGCCAGCTCTTCCGGGGGGGATCGGGAGCTGTTTTTT. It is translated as CASSSGGDRELFF.